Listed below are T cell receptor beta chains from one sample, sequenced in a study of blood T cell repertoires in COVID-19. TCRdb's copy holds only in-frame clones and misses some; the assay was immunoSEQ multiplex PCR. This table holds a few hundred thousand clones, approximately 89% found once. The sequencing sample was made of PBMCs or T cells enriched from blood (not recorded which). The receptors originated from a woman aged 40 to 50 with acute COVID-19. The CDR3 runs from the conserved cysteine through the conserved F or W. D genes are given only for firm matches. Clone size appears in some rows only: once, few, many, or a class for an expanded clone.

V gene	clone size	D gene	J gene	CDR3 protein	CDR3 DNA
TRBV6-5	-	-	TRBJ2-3	CASRNRRTTDTQYF	TGTGCCAGCAGAAACAGGAGAACCACAGATACGCAGTATTTT
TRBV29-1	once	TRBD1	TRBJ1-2	CSVEDRTGYGYTF	TGCAGCGTTGAAGATCGGACAGGCTATGGCTACACCTTC
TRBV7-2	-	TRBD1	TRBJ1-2	CASSFTGVGGYTF	TGTGCCAGCAGCTTTACAGGGGTTGGTGGCTACACCTTC
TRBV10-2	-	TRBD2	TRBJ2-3	CASSESYLAGGLYTQYF	TGCGCCAGCAGTGAGTCGTACCTAGCGGGAGGTCTATATACGCAGTATTTT
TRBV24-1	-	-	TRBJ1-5	CATRKNGRSQPQHF	TGTGCCACCAGAAAAAACGGCAGGTCTCAGCCCCAGCATTTT
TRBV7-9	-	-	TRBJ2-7	CASRSPRWLDEQYF	TGTGCCAGCAGGTCCCCGAGGTGGTTGGACGAGCAGTACTTC
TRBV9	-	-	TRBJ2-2	CASGSPLGVGNTGELFF	TGTGCCAGCGGATCCCCCCTGGGAGTTGGGAACACCGGGGAGCTGTTTTTT
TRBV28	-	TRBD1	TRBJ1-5	CASSFAGQGLQPQHF	TGTGCCAGCAGTTTTGCGGGACAGGGTTTACAGCCCCAGCATTTT
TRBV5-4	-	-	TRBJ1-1	CASSSSGTNTEAFF	TGTGCCAGCAGTTCATCGGGTACGAACACTGAAGCTTTCTTT
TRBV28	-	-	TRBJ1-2	CASRTGLTLRSNYGYTF	TGTGCCAGCAGAACAGGGCTAACCCTTAGATCTAACTATGGCTACACCTTC
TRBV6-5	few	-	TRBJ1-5	CASSYSGGSNQPQHF	TGTGCCAGCAGTTACTCGGGAGGGTCCAATCAGCCCCAGCATTTT
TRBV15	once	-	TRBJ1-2	CAISLRSNYGYTF	TGTGCCATTTCGCTACGAAGTAATTATGGCTACACCTTC
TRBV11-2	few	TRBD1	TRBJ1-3	CASSLAQGATIYF	TGTGCCAGCAGCTTAGCCCAGGGGGCCACCATATATTTT